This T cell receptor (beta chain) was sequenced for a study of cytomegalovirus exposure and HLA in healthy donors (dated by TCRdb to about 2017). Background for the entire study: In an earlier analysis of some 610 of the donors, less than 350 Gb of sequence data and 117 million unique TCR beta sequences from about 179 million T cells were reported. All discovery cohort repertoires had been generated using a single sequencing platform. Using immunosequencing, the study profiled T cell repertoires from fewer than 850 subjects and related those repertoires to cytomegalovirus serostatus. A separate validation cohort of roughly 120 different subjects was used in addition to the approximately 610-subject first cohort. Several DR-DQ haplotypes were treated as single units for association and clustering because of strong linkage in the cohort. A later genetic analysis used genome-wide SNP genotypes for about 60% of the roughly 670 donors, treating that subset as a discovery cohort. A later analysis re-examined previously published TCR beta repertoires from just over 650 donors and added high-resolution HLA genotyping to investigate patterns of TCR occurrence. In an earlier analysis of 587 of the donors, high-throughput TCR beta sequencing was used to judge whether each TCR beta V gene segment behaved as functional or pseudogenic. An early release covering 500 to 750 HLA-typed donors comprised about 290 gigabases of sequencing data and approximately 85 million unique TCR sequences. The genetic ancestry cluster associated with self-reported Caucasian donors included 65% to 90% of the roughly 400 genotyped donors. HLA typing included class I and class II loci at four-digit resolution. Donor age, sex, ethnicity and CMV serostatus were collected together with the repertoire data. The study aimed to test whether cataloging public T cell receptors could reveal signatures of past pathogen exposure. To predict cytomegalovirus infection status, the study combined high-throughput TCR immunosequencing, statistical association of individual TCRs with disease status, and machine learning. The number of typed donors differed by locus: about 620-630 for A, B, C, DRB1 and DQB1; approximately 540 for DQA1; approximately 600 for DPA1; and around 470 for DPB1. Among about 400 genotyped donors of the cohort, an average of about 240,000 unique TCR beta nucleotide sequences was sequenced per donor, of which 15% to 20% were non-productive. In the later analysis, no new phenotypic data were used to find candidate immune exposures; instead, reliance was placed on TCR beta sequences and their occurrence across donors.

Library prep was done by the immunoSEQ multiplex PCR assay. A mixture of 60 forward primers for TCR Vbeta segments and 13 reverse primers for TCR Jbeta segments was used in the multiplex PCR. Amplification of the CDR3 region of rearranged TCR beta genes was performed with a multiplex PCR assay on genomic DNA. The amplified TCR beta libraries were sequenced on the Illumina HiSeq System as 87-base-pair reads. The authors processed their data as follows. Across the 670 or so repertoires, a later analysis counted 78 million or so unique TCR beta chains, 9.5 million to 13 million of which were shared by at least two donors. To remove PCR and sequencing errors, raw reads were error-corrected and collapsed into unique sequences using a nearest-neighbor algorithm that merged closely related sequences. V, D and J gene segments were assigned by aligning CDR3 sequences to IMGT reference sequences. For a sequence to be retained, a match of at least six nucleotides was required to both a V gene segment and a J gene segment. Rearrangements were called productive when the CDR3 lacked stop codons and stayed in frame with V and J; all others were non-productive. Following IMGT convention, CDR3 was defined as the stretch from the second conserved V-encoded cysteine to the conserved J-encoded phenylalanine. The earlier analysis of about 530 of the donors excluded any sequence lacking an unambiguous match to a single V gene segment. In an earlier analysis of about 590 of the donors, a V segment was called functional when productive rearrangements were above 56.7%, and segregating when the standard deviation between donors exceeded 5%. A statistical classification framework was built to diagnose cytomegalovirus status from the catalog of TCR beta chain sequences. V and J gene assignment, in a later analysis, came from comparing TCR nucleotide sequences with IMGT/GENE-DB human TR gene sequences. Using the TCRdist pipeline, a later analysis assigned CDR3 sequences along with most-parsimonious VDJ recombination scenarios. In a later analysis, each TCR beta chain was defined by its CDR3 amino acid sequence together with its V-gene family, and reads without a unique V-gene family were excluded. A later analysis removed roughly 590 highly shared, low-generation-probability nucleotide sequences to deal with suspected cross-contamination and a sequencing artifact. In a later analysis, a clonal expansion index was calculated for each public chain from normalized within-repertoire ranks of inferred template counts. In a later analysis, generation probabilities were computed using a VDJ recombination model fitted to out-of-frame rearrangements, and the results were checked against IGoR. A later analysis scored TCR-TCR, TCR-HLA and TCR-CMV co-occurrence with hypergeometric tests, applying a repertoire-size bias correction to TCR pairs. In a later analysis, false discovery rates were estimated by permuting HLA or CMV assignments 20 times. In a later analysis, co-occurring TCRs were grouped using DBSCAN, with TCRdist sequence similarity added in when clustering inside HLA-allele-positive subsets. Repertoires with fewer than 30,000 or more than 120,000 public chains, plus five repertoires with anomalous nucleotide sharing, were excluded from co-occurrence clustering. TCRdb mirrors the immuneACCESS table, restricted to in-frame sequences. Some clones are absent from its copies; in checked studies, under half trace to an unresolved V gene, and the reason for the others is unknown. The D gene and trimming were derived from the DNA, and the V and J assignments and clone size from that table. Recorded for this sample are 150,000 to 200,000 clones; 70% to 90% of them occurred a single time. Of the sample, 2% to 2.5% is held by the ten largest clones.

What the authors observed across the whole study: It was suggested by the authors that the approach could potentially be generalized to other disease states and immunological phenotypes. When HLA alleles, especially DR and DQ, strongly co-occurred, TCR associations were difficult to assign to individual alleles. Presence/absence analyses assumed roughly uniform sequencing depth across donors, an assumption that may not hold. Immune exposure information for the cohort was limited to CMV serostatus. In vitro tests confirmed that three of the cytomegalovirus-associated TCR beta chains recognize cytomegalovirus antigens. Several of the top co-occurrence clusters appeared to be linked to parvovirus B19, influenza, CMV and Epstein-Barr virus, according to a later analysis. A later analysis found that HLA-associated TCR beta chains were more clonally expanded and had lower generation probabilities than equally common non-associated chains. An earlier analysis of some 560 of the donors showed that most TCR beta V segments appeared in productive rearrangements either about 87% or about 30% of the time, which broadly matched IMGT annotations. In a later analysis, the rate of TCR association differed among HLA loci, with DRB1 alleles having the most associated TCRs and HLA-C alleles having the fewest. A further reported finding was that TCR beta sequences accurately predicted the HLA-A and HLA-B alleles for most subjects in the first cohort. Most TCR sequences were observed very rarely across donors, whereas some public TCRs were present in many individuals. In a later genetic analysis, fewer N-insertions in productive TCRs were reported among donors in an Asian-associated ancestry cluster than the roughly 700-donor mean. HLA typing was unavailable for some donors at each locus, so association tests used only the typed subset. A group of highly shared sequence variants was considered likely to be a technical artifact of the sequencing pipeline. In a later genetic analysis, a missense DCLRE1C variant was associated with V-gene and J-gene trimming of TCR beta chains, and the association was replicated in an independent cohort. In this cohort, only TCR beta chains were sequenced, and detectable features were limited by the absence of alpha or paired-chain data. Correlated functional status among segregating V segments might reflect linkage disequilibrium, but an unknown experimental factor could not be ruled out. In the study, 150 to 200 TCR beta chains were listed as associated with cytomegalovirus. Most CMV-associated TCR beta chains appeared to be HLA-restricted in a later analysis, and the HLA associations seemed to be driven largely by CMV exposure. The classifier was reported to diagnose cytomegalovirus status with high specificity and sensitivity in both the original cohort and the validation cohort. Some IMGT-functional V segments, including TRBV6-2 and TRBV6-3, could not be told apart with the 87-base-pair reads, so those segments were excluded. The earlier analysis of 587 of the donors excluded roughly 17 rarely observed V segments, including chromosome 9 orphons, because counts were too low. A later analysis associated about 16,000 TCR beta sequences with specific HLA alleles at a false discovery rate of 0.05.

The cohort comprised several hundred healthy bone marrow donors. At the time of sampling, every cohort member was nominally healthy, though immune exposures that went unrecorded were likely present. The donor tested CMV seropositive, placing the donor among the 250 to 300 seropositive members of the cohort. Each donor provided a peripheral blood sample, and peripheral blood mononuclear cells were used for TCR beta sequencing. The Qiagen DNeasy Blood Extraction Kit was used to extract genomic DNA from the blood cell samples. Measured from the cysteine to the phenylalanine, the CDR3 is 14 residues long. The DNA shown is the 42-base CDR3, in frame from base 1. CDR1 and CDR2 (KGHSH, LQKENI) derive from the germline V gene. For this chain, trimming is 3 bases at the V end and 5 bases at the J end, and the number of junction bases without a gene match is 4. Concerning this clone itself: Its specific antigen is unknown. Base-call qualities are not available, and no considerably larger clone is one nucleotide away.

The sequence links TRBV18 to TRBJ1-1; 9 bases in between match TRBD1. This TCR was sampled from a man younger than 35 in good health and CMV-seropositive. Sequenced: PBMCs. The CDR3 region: CASSPRTGETEAFF. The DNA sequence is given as TGTGCCAGCTCACCGAGGACAGGGGAGACTGAAGCTTTCTTT.